Listed below are T cell receptor beta chains from one sample, sequenced in a study of a mutant IDH1 vaccine in newly diagnosed glioma. Here immunoSEQ multiplex PCR was the method, and the copy in TCRdb shows in-frame clones only, minus some. The sample shows fewer than 60,000 clones, 65% of them seen only once. No antigen has been identified for these receptors. Sequenced material: peripheral blood mononuclear cells (PBMCs), taken from a glioma patient whose treatment included an IDH1 peptide vaccine. The receptors originated from a man aged 40-49 years with glioma. Some clones in this sample may be carry-over from other donors' samples. Both conserved end residues are part of each CDR3. A D gene is named only where the DNA matches it firmly. Expanded clones get a size class; other rows say once, few or many, or leave the size out.

>.|TRBJ2-5|few|TRBV29-1
CSVPDREAGWETQYF
TGCAGCGTTCCCGACAGGGAGGCGGGATGGGAGACCCAGTACTTC
>.|TRBJ2-1|.|TRBV5-1
CASSSGGTSYNEQFF
TGCGCCAGCAGTTCAGGGGGGACGTCCTACAATGAGCAGTTCTTC
>TRBD1|TRBJ1-1|few|TRBV6-5
CASSYSVGGVNEAFF
TGTGCCAGCAGTTACTCGGTAGGGGGCGTTAATGAAGCTTTCTTT
>.|TRBJ1-3|few|TRBV30
CAWSVSGNTIYF
TGTGCCTGGAGTGTAAGTGGAAACACCATATATTTT
>.|TRBJ1-3|.|TRBV14
CASSQGGNTIYF
TGTGCCAGCAGCCAAGGAGGAAACACCATATATTTT
>.|TRBJ2-3|once|TRBV6-6
CASSYSRLAQYTQYF
TGTGCCAGCAGTTACTCTCGGCTAGCGCAATATACGCAGTATTTT
>.|TRBJ1-2|medium-sized|TRBV6-6
CASSYSQGHYYGYTF
TGTGCCAGCAGTTACTCTCAGGGGCACTACTATGGCTACACCTTC
>.|TRBJ2-7|few|TRBV14
CASSPGTVSYEQYF
TGTGCCAGCAGTCCCGGGACGGTCTCCTACGAGCAGTACTTC
>.|TRBJ1-2|.|TRBV6-6
CASSYSRQGVSGYTF
TGTGCCAGCAGTTACTCGAGGCAGGGTGTTAGTGGCTACACCTTC
>.|TRBJ2-5|.|TRBV25-1
CASSELETTETQYF
TGTGCCAGCAGTGAATTGGAGACAACGGAGACCCAGTACTTC
>.|TRBJ1-3|few|TRBV5-4
CASSFGLKGSGNTIYF
TGTGCCAGCAGCTTCGGACTTAAGGGCTCTGGAAACACCATATATTTT
>TRBD1|TRBJ2-4|.|TRBV5-4
CASSSSTGTGINIQYF
TGTGCCAGCAGCTCATCCACCGGGACAGGGATCAACATTCAGTACTTC
>.|TRBJ2-1|.|TRBV4-1
CASSQDPAGSYNEQFF
TGCGCCAGCAGCCAAGATCCCGCAGGGTCCTACAATGAGCAGTTCTTC
>.|TRBJ1-1|few|TRBV11-2
CASSRTYTEAFF
TGTGCCAGCAGCCGGACATACACTGAAGCTTTCTTT
>.|TRBJ2-2|.|TRBV14
CASSQPKGRNTGELFF
TGTGCCAGCAGCCAGCCTAAAGGGCGGAACACCGGGGAGCTGTTTTTT
>TRBD1|TRBJ1-2|.|TRBV27
CASSLAPTGRNGYTF
TGTGCCAGCAGTTTAGCCCCGACAGGGAGGAATGGCTACACCTTC
>TRBD1|TRBJ2-7|.|TRBV14
CASSHGQGGFYEQYF
TGTGCCAGCAGCCACGGACAGGGGGGGTTCTACGAGCAGTACTTC
>.|TRBJ2-3|.|TRBV20-1
CSASRRAQYF
TGCAGTGCTAGTCGCAGGGCGCAGTATTTT
>.|TRBJ1-6|.|TRBV5-4
CASSHAGESAYNSPLHF
TGTGCCAGCAGCCATGCGGGGGAATCGGCTTATAATTCACCCCTCCACTTT
>.|TRBJ1-4|.|TRBV4-1
CASSQEEGGKLFF
TGCGCCAGCAGCCAAGAGGAGGGGGGAAAACTGTTTTTT
>.|TRBJ1-1|few|TRBV29-1
CSVPTDTEAFF
TGCAGCGTCCCTACTGACACTGAAGCTTTCTTT
>TRBD1|TRBJ1-4|.|TRBV29-1
CSVEGQGGEKLFF
TGCAGCGTTGAGGGACAGGGGGGTGAAAAACTGTTTTTT
>.|TRBJ1-6|.|TRBV19
CASSISQSGGHSPLHF
TGTGCCAGTAGTATCTCCCAGTCCGGGGGACATTCACCCCTCCACTTT
>.|TRBJ2-2|few|TRBV6-1
CASSESGPNTGELFF
TGTGCCAGCAGTGAATCCGGCCCGAACACCGGGGAGCTGTTTTTT
>.|TRBJ1-3|.|TRBV9
CASSVAGLEGNTIYF
TGTGCCAGCAGCGTAGCAGGGTTAGAAGGAAACACCATATATTTT
>.|TRBJ2-5|.|TRBV19
CASSTKVRETQYF
TGTGCCAGTAGTACAAAGGTACGAGAGACCCAGTACTTC
>.|TRBJ2-5|.|TRBV2
CASSEGGGGETQYF
TGTGCCAGCAGTGAAGGTGGTGGAGGGGAGACCCAGTACTTC
>.|TRBJ2-2|.|TRBV6-1
CASPRAQHTGELFF
TGTGCCAGCCCCCGGGCCCAGCACACCGGGGAGCTGTTTTTT
>.|TRBJ2-7|.|TRBV19
CASRSLGDTYEQYF
TGTGCCAGTAGGTCCCTGGGGGACACCTACGAGCAGTACTTC
>.|TRBJ1-5|.|TRBV19
CASSIGQGENQPQHF
TGTGCCAGTAGTATCGGGCAGGGCGAAAATCAGCCCCAGCATTTT
>.|TRBJ1-2|.|TRBV10-3
CAISPRGTDYGYTF
TGTGCCATCAGTCCCAGGGGTACGGACTATGGCTACACCTTC
>TRBD1|TRBJ2-5|few|TRBV6-1
CASSRDRGGETQYF
TGTGCCAGCAGTCGGGACAGGGGCGGTGAGACCCAGTACTTC
>TRBD2|TRBJ2-1|.|TRBV9
CASSVATSGDQNEQFF
TGTGCCAGCAGCGTAGCGACTAGCGGGGACCAGAATGAGCAGTTCTTC
>.|TRBJ1-3|.|TRBV7-9
CASKDDSGNTIYF
TGTGCCAGCAAGGACGACTCTGGAAACACCATATATTTT
>.|TRBJ1-1|.|TRBV10-3
CAISESARGRSEAFF
TGTGCCATCAGTGAGTCCGCCAGGGGAAGGTCTGAAGCTTTCTTT
>.|TRBJ2-5|once|TRBV6-1
CASSAFGPTNGKETQYF
TGTGCCAGCAGTGCGTTCGGCCCGACGAACGGAAAAGAGACCCAGTACTTC
>TRBD1|TRBJ1-4|few|TRBV4-1
CASSARGSTNEKLFF
TGCGCCAGCAGCGCCAGGGGGTCAACTAATGAAAAACTGTTTTTT
>.|TRBJ2-7|.|TRBV27
CASSLAMGFYEQYF
TGTGCCAGCAGTTTAGCTATGGGATTCTACGAGCAGTACTTC
>TRBD2|TRBJ2-5|.|TRBV6-1
CASSERVGGARETQYF
TGTGCCAGCAGTGAAAGGGTCGGGGGGGCTCGGGAGACCCAGTACTTC
>.|TRBJ1-4|.|TRBV21-1
CASSKRSRVANEKLFF
TGTGCCAGCAGCAAACGCTCCCGGGTGGCTAATGAAAAACTGTTTTTT
>.|TRBJ1-6|.|TRBV7-2
CASSLRTGGYNSPLHF
TGTGCCAGCAGCTTAAGAACAGGAGGATATAATTCACCCCTCCACTTT
>TRBD2|TRBJ2-2|.|TRBV18
CASSPGTSGKPPNTGELFF
TGTGCCAGCTCACCCGGGACTAGCGGAAAGCCGCCGAACACCGGGGAGCTGTTTTTT
>.|TRBJ2-1|.|TRBV10-3
CATGSQGIRSYNEQFF
TGTGCCACCGGGTCCCAGGGGATACGCTCCTACAATGAGCAGTTCTTC
>.|TRBJ1-2|.|TRBV5-4
CASSLAGAGDGYTF
TGTGCCAGCAGCTTGGCCGGGGCTGGGGATGGCTACACCTTC
>TRBD1|TRBJ2-7|few|TRBV6-5
CASRGGLRDSYEQYF
TGTGCCAGCCGGGGCGGGTTAAGGGACAGCTACGAGCAGTACTTC
>TRBD1|TRBJ1-2|.|TRBV30
CAWSVQGVYGYTF
TGTGCCTGGAGTGTACAGGGGGTCTATGGCTACACCTTC
>.|TRBJ2-5|.|TRBV7-2
CASSEGSTRQETQYF
TGTGCCAGCAGCGAAGGGTCTACTAGACAAGAGACCCAGTACTTC
>.|TRBJ2-4|once|TRBV5-4
CASSDWGAGKNIQYF
TGTGCCAGCAGCGATTGGGGGGCAGGCAAAAACATTCAGTACTTC